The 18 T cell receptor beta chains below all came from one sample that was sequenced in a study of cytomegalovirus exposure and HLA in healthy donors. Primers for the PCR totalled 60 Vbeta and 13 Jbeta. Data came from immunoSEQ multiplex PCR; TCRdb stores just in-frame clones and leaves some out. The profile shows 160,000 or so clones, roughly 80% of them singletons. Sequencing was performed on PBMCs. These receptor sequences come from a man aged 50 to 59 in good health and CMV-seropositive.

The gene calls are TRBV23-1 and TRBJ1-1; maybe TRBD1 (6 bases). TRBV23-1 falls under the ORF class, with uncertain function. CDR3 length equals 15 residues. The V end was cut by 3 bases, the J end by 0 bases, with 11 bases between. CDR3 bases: TGCGCCAGCAGTCACGGACAGAAATTGAACACTGAAGCTTTCTTT. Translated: CASSHGQKLNTEAFF.

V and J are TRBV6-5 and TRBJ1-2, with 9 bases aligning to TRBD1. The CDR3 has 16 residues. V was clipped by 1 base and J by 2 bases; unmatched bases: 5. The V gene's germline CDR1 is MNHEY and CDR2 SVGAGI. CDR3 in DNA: TGTGCCAGCAGTTACTTGGGACAGGGAGGGAACTATGGCTACACCTTC. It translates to CASSYLGQGGNYGYTF.

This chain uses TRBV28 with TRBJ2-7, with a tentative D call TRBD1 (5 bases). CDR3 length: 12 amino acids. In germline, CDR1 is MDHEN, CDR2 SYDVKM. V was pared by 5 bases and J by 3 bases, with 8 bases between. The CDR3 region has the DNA TGTGCCAGCAGTAGGGGTGGCTACGAGCAGTACTTC. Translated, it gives CASSRGGYEQYF.

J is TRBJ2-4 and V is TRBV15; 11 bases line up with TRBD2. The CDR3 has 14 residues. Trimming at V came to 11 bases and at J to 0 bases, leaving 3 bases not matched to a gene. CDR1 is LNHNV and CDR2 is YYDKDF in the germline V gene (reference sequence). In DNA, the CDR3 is TGTGCCTCGGGGACTAGCGGAGCCAAAAACATTCAGTACTTC. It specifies CASGTSGAKNIQYF.

CDR3 DNA sequence: TGTGCCAGTAGTATAATGGCCTCTGAAAAACTGTTTTTT. The encoded protein is CASSIMASEKLFF. This chain joins TRBV19 and TRBJ1-4, with unresolved D. Between the trimmed V and J ends, which lost 2 bases and 7 bases, there was a span of 8 bases. CDR1 is LNHDA, CDR2 SQIVND, per germline (reference sequence). CDR3 size: 13 residues.

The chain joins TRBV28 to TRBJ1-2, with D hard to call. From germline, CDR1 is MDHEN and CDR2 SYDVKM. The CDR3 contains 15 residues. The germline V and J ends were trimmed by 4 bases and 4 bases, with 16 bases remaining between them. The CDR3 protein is CASSSDTMGGYGYTF. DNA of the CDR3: TGTGCCAGCAGTTCCGATACCATGGGAGGCTATGGCTACACCTTC.

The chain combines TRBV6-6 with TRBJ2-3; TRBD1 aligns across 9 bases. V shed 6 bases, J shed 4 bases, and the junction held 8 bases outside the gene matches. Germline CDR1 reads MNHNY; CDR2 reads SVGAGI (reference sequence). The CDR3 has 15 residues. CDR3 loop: CASSPGQGFPDTQYF. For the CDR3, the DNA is TGTGCCAGCAGCCCGGGACAGGGATTTCCAGATACGCAGTATTTT.

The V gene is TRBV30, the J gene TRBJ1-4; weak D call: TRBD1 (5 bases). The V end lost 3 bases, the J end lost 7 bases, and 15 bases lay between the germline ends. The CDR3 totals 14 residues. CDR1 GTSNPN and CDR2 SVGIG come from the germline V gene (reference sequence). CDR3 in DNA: TGTGCCTGGAGAAGAATGGGGGAGGCTGAAAAACTGTTTTTT. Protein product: CAWRRMGEAEKLFF.

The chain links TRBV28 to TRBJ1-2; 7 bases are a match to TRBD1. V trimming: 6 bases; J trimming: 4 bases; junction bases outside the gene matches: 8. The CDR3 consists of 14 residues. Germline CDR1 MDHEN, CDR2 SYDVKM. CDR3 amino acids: CASRPGTVSYGYTF. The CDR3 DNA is TGTGCCAGCAGACCCGGGACAGTTAGCTATGGCTACACCTTC.

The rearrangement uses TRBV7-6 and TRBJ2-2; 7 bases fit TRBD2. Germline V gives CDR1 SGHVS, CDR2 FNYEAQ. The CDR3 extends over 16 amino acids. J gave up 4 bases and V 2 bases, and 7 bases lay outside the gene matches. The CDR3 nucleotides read TGTGCCAGCAGCTTAAGTGCTAGCGGTGGCACCGGGGAGCTGTTTTTT. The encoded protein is CASSLSASGGTGELFF.

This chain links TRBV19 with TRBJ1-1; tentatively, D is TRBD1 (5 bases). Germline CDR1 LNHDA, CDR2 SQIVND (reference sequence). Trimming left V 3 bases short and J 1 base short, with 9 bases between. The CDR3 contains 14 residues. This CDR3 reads CASSMPRENTEAFF. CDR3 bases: TGTGCCAGTAGTATGCCCAGGGAGAACACTGAAGCTTTCTTT.

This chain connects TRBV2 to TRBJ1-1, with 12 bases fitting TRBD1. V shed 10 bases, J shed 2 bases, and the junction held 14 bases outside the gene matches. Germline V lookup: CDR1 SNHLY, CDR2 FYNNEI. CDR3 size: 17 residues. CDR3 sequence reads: CATSPRDRGRVNTEAFF. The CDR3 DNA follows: TGTGCCACATCTCCTCGGGACAGGGGGCGGGTTAACACTGAAGCTTTCTTT.

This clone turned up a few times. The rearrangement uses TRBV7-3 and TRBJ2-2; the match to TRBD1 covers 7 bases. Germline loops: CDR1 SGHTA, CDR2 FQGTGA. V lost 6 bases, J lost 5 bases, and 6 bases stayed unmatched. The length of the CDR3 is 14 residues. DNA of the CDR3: TGTGCCAGCAGGAGGGACAGTCGGACCGGGGAGCTGTTTTTT. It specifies CASRRDSRTGELFF. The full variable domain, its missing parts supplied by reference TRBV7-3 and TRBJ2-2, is GAGVSQTPSNKVTEKGKYVELRCDPISGHTALYWYRQSLGQGPEFLIYFQGTGAADDSGLPNDRFFAVRPEGSVSTLKIQRTERGDSAVYLCASRRDSRTGELFFGEGSRLTVL.

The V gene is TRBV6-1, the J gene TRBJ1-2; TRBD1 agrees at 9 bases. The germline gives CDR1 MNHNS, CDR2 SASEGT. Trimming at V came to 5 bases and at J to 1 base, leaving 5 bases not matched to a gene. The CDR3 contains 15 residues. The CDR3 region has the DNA TGTGCCAGCAGTCTCGGACAGGGGAATAACTATGGCTACACCTTC. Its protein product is CASSLGQGNNYGYTF.

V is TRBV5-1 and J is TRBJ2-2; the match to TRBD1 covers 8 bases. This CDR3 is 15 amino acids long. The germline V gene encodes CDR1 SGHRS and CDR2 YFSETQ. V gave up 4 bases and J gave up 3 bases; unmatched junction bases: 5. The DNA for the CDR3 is TGCGCCAGCAGCCCGACAGGGGACGACACCGGGGAGCTGTTTTTT. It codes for CASSPTGDDTGELFF.

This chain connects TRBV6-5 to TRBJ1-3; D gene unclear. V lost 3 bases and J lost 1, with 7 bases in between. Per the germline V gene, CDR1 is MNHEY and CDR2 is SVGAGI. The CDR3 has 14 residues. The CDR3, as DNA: TGTGCCAGCAGTTATGGCCATTCTGGAAACACCATATATTTT. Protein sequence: CASSYGHSGNTIYF.

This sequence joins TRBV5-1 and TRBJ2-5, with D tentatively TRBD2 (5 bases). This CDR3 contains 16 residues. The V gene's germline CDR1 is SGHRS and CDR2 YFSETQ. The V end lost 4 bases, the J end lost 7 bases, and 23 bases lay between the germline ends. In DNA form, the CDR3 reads TGCGCCAGCAGCGGCCAAGACGGGAAGACAAAGGGGACCCAGTACTTC. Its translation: CASSGQDGKTKGTQYF.

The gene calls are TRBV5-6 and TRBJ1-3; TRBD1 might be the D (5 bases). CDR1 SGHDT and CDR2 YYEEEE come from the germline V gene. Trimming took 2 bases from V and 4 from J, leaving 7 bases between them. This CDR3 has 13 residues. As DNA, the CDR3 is TGTGCCAGCAGCTTTCAGGGAGGAAACACCATATATTTT. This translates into CASSFQGGNTIYF.